Listed below are T cell receptor beta chains from one sample, sequenced in a study of T-cell reconstitution after alpha-beta-depleted transplantation in children. TCRdb redid the calling of the PCR reads with MiXCR, one entry per CDR3 protein. The data show 300,000 to 400,000 distinct CDR3 sequences, 15% to 20% seen once. The specimen comprised PBMCs, mostly from graft donor cells, sampled 360 days after TCRalphabeta/CD19-depleted stem cell transplant. The receptors were gathered from a male patient aged 2 to 9 who had a stem cell transplant for acute lymphoblastic leukemia, so the T cells may come from the graft donor. CDR3s include the opening cysteine and the closing phenylalanine or tryptophan. Fields, in order: D gene, V gene, clone size, J gene, CDR3 protein, CDR3 DNA. A D gene is named only where the DNA matches it firmly. A clone size is listed for some rows: how often the clone was seen (once, few, many), or a class if it is expanded.

D: TRBD2; V: TRBV29-1; size: few; J: TRBJ2-1; CDR3: CSVGAGLAGVEQFF; DNA: TGCAGCGTTGGCGCGGGACTAGCGGGAGTTGAGCAGTTCTTC
D: NA; V: TRBV4-2; size: NA; J: TRBJ2-7; CDR3: CASSQELFGSTSYEQYF; DNA: TGTGCCAGCAGCCAAGAGCTATTTGGGAGTACCTCCTACGAGCAGTACTTC
D: TRBD2; V: TRBV20-1; size: many; J: TRBJ2-5; CDR3: CSARRGTIKETQYF; DNA: TGCAGTGCTAGACGCGGGACTATAAAAGAGACCCAGTACTTC
D: TRBD2; V: TRBV28; size: many; J: TRBJ2-5; CDR3: CASSLVASGSSETQYF; DNA: TGTGCCAGCAGTTTGGTGGCTAGCGGGAGTAGTGAGACCCAGTACTTC
D: NA; V: TRBV4-3; size: NA; J: TRBJ1-1; CDR3: CASSDWTVRGGAEAFF; DNA: TGCGCCAGCAGCGACTGGACAGTGCGCGGAGGGGCTGAAGCTTTCTTT
D: TRBD1; V: TRBV6-2/TRBV6-3; size: few; J: TRBJ2-4; CDR3: CASTYRDRDRVGQLAKNIQYF; DNA: TGTGCCAGCACCTATAGGGACCGGGACAGGGTCGGACAATTGGCCAAAAACATTCAGTACTTC
D: NA; V: TRBV27; size: few; J: TRBJ1-6; CDR3: CASSLGGGPLHF; DNA: TGTGCCAGCAGTTTAGGGGGTGGCCCCCTCCACTTT
D: NA; V: TRBV12-5; size: NA; J: TRBJ2-2; CDR3: CASGLVLAANTGELFF; DNA: TGTGCTAGTGGTTTGGTATTGGCCGCGAACACCGGGGAGCTGTTTTTT
D: TRBD2; V: TRBV28; size: NA; J: TRBJ2-3; CDR3: CASSFLAGVGRDTQYF; DNA: TGTGCCAGCAGTTTTCTAGCGGGAGTTGGGAGAGATACGCAGTATTTT
D: NA; V: TRBV15; size: many; J: TRBJ1-6; CDR3: CATSRVGSPLHF; DNA: TGTGCCACCAGCAGAGTGGGGTCACCCCTCCACTTT
D: TRBD2; V: TRBV28; size: few; J: TRBJ2-7; CDR3: CASSFPSPSGRRNEQYF; DNA: TGTGCCAGCAGTTTCCCCTCCCCTAGCGGGAGACGGAACGAGCAGTACTTC
D: TRBD1; V: TRBV7-9; size: many; J: TRBJ2-7; CDR3: CASRPRQGNEQYF; DNA: TGTGCCAGCAGACCCAGACAGGGGAACGAGCAGTACTTC
D: NA; V: TRBV12-3/TRBV12-4; size: NA; J: TRBJ1-6; CDR3: CASSLRPYSPLHF; DNA: TGTGCCAGCAGTCTCCGGCCCTATTCACCCCTCCACTTT
D: NA; V: TRBV14; size: NA; J: TRBJ2-1; CDR3: CASSPHAQGGEQFF; DNA: TGTGCCAGCAGCCCGCACGCCCAGGGGGGGGAGCAGTTCTTC
D: NA; V: TRBV11-2; size: few; J: TRBJ2-5; CDR3: CASSSTGETQYF; DNA: TGTGCCAGCAGCTCGACGGGAGAGACCCAGTACTTC
D: NA; V: TRBV20-1; size: few; J: TRBJ2-5; CDR3: CSASWGPQYF; DNA: TGCAGTGCTAGTTGGGGGCCCCAGTACTTC
D: TRBD2; V: TRBV5-1; size: few; J: TRBJ2-1; CDR3: CASSLASGLAGGNEQFF; DNA: TGCGCCAGCAGCTTGGCCTCGGGACTAGCGGGAGGAAATGAGCAGTTCTTC
D: TRBD1; V: TRBV3-1; size: NA; J: TRBJ2-3; CDR3: CASSQGRGQGAEYF; DNA: TGTGCCAGCAGCCAAGGGAGGGGACAGGGGGCGGAATATTTT
D: NA; V: TRBV12-3/TRBV12-4; size: NA; J: TRBJ2-2; CDR3: CASILSGTGTGELFF; DNA: TGTGCCAGCATCCTTAGCGGCACGGGCACCGGGGAGCTGTTTTTT
D: NA; V: TRBV7-6; size: few; J: TRBJ2-5; CDR3: CASSPGGLAQETQYF; DNA: TGTGCCAGCAGCCCCGGTGGGCTGGCACAAGAGACCCAGTACTTC
D: NA; V: TRBV4-2; size: NA; J: TRBJ2-7; CDR3: CASSQVSSEPMGSYEQYF; DNA: TGTGCCAGCAGCCAAGTTTCTTCAGAACCGATGGGCTCCTACGAGCAGTACTTC
D: TRBD2; V: TRBV4-3; size: NA; J: TRBJ2-2; CDR3: CASSQFASGRGNTGELFF; DNA: TGCGCCAGCAGCCAATTCGCTAGCGGGAGAGGGAACACCGGGGAGCTGTTTTTT
D: TRBD1; V: TRBV2; size: many; J: TRBJ1-1; CDR3: CASSLTGRLNTEAFF; DNA: TGTGCCAGCAGCCTGACAGGGAGGTTGAACACTGAAGCTTTCTTT
D: NA; V: TRBV27; size: few; J: TRBJ2-7; CDR3: CASSLRGGWEQYF; DNA: TGTGCCAGCAGTTTACGGGGTGGGTGGGAGCAGTACTTC
D: NA; V: TRBV7-9; size: NA; J: TRBJ2-2; CDR3: CASSLEGELFF; DNA: TGTGCCAGCAGCCTGGAAGGGGAGCTGTTTTTT
D: TRBD1; V: TRBV12-3/TRBV12-4; size: few; J: TRBJ2-3; CDR3: CASSLTGFRDRTDTQYF; DNA: TGTGCCAGCAGTCTTACTGGGTTCCGGGACAGGACAGATACGCAGTATTTT
D: NA; V: TRBV5-1; size: many; J: TRBJ2-1; CDR3: CASSLDWNEQFF; DNA: TGCGCCAGCAGCTTGGATTGGAATGAGCAGTTCTTC
D: TRBD2; V: TRBV4-1; size: many; J: TRBJ2-7; CDR3: CASSQDASGPFYEQYF; DNA: TGCGCCAGCAGCCAAGACGCTAGCGGGCCCTTCTACGAGCAGTACTTC
D: TRBD2; V: TRBV12-3/TRBV12-4; size: few; J: TRBJ2-3; CDR3: CASSPTGLEADTQYF; DNA: TGTGCCAGCAGTCCCACCGGACTAGAGGCAGATACGCAGTATTTT
D: TRBD1; V: TRBV18; size: few; J: TRBJ1-5; CDR3: CASSPRTGGDQPQHF; DNA: TGTGCCAGCTCACCTCGGACAGGGGGCGATCAGCCCCAGCATTTT
D: TRBD2; V: TRBV28; size: NA; J: TRBJ2-7; CDR3: CASSSIAGDSYEQYF; DNA: TGTGCCAGCAGTTCAATAGCGGGAGATTCCTACGAGCAGTACTTC
D: NA; V: TRBV4-3; size: few; J: TRBJ2-1; CDR3: CASPDFVLMDNEQFF; DNA: TGCGCCAGCCCCGATTTTGTGTTAATGGACAATGAGCAGTTCTTC
D: TRBD1; V: TRBV29-1; size: NA; J: TRBJ2-1; CDR3: CSVLGTGAYNEQFF; DNA: TGCAGCGTTCTTGGGACAGGGGCCTACAATGAGCAGTTCTTC
D: NA; V: TRBV20-1; size: NA; J: TRBJ2-3; CDR3: CSANRERGSDTQYF; DNA: TGCAGTGCGAACAGGGAACGAGGGTCAGATACGCAGTATTTT
D: TRBD2; V: TRBV12-3/TRBV12-4; size: once; J: TRBJ2-7; CDR3: CASSLARGLAGGFGDEQYF; DNA: TGTGCCAGCAGTTTAGCCCGCGGACTAGCGGGAGGGTTTGGCGACGAGCAGTACTTC
D: TRBD1; V: TRBV10-3; size: few; J: TRBJ2-5; CDR3: CAITWDRGQETQYF; DNA: TGTGCCATCACCTGGGACAGGGGCCAAGAGACCCAGTACTTC
D: NA; V: TRBV11-1; size: NA; J: TRBJ2-2; CDR3: CASSLTRGRGPNTGELFF; DNA: TGTGCCAGCAGCCTGACCCGAGGGCGGGGTCCGAACACCGGGGAGCTGTTTTTT
D: TRBD1; V: TRBV15; size: NA; J: TRBJ2-7; CDR3: CATSKTGGAYHEQYF; DNA: TGTGCCACCAGCAAAACAGGGGGCGCGTACCACGAGCAGTACTTC
D: TRBD1; V: TRBV12-3/TRBV12-4; size: many; J: TRBJ2-5; CDR3: CASSFPTGGARETQYF; DNA: TGTGCCAGCAGTTTCCCTACAGGGGGCGCGCGGGAGACCCAGTACTTC
D: TRBD2; V: TRBV7-2; size: NA; J: TRBJ2-4; CDR3: CASSARLAGLAKNIQYF; DNA: TGTGCCAGCAGCGCAAGATTAGCGGGCCTAGCCAAAAACATTCAGTACTTC
D: TRBD2; V: TRBV20-1; size: few; J: TRBJ2-3; CDR3: CSAREGLGGAETDTQYF; DNA: TGCAGTGCTAGAGAGGGACTAGGCGGGGCTGAGACAGATACGCAGTATTTT
D: NA; V: TRBV10-3; size: many; J: TRBJ2-5; CDR3: CAISGGLGQETQYF; DNA: TGTGCCATCAGTGGGGGCTTAGGGCAAGAGACCCAGTACTTC
D: NA; V: TRBV29-1; size: few; J: TRBJ2-3; CDR3: CSVVVSTDTQYF; DNA: TGCAGCGTTGTAGTGAGCACAGATACGCAGTATTTT
D: TRBD2; V: TRBV12-3/TRBV12-4; size: many; J: TRBJ2-3; CDR3: CASSLGLAGGADTQYF; DNA: TGTGCCAGCAGTTTGGGACTAGCGGGAGGTGCAGATACGCAGTATTTT
D: TRBD1; V: TRBV4-3; size: NA; J: TRBJ1-1; CDR3: CASSQVMGQGPEAFF; DNA: TGCGCCAGCAGCCAAGTAATGGGACAGGGGCCTGAAGCTTTCTTT
D: TRBD2; V: TRBV7-9; size: few; J: TRBJ2-1; CDR3: CASSWELAVVNEQFF; DNA: TGTGCCAGCAGCTGGGAGCTAGCGGTTGTCAATGAGCAGTTCTTC
D: NA; V: TRBV28; size: many; J: TRBJ1-1; CDR3: CASSPGASRETEAFF; DNA: TGTGCCAGCAGCCCGGGGGCCTCCAGGGAAACTGAAGCTTTCTTT
D: TRBD1; V: TRBV28; size: NA; J: TRBJ2-5; CDR3: CASSFRDRQETQYF; DNA: TGTGCCAGCAGTTTTAGGGACAGACAAGAGACCCAGTACTTC
D: NA; V: TRBV4-1; size: many; J: TRBJ2-7; CDR3: CASSQNYPNSYEQYF; DNA: TGCGCCAGCAGCCAAAACTACCCTAATTCCTACGAGCAGTACTTC
D: NA; V: TRBV6-6; size: many; J: TRBJ2-1; CDR3: CASSYSANNEQFF; DNA: TGTGCCAGCAGTTACTCAGCGAACAATGAGCAGTTCTTC
D: NA; V: TRBV4-1; size: few; J: TRBJ1-1; CDR3: CASSQEGHTEAFF; DNA: TGCGCCAGCAGCCAAGAGGGCCACACTGAAGCTTTCTTT
D: TRBD2; V: TRBV11-2; size: many; J: TRBJ2-7; CDR3: CATNREGWYEQYF; DNA: TGTGCGACCAACCGGGAGGGTTGGTACGAGCAGTACTTC
D: NA; V: TRBV6-6; size: NA; J: TRBJ2-3; CDR3: CASSYKWDTQYF; DNA: TGTGCCAGCAGTTACAAGTGGGATACGCAGTATTTT
D: TRBD2; V: TRBV4-1; size: NA; J: TRBJ2-1; CDR3: CASSQDWGSGRSSYNEQFF; DNA: TGCGCCAGCAGCCAAGATTGGGGGAGCGGGAGGAGCTCCTACAATGAGCAGTTCTTC
D: NA; V: TRBV7-2; size: NA; J: TRBJ2-2; CDR3: CASSRGAGLTGELFF; DNA: TGTGCCAGCAGCCGGGGGGCAGGGCTCACCGGGGAGCTGTTTTTT
D: TRBD2; V: TRBV6-4; size: NA; J: TRBJ2-7; CDR3: CASSDPLAGGLEQYF; DNA: TGTGCCAGCAGTGACCCACTAGCGGGAGGGCTGGAGCAGTACTTC
D: TRBD1; V: TRBV29-1; size: few; J: TRBJ2-7; CDR3: CSAARQGPYEQYF; DNA: TGCAGCGCGGCCCGACAGGGACCCTACGAGCAGTACTTC
D: TRBD1; V: TRBV7-8; size: many; J: TRBJ2-3; CDR3: CASSLPKDREVSDTQYF; DNA: TGTGCCAGCAGCTTACCCAAGGACAGGGAGGTCTCAGATACGCAGTATTTT
D: TRBD1; V: TRBV3-1; size: few; J: TRBJ1-1; CDR3: CASSGQGHEAFF; DNA: TGTGCCAGCAGCGGACAGGGGCATGAAGCTTTCTTT